This TCR beta chain was recovered during a study of early T cells in non-severe SARS-CoV-2 infection. Across the whole study: Sequencing of unsorted whole blood was done on bulk RNA, leaving chains unpaired.

Study-level points and caveats: The study's VDJdb matching favored anti-spike CD8 responses and missed private and CD4 specificities.

V was pared by 4 bases and J by 1 base, with 7 bases of the junction left unmatched. The CDR3 has 15 residues. CDR1 is SGHRS and CDR2 is YFSETQ in the germline V gene. Unique molecular identifiers were attached to individual cDNA molecules. A single record per CDR3 protein comes from TCRdb applying MiXCR to the 5' RACE reads. This table has about 61,000 distinct CDR3 sequences, around 13% appearing once. This clonotype was recorded a few times. The antigen is unknown. The rearrangement uses TRBV5-1 and TRBJ1-1; TRBD1 matches at 7 bases. Material: whole blood, obtained at baseline. The sequence came from an adult who was a healthcare worker with PCR-confirmed SARS-CoV-2 infection or an uninfected control (not recorded which). The donor label of this sample is uncertain. For the CDR3, the DNA is TGCGCCAGCAGCCCTCGGACAGGAAGGAACACTGAAGCTTTCTTT. Amino acid sequence: CASSPRTGRNTEAFF.